The 24 T cell receptor beta chains below all came from one sample that was sequenced in a study of blood T cells in healthy people across ages. It was with a sample-barcoded 5' primer and a J-beta primer mix that a second PCR of roughly 7 to 12 cycles was run. TCRdb re-analysed the 5' RACE reads in MiXCR, keeping a single row per CDR3 protein. The data contain about 840,000 distinct CDR3 sequences, 25% to 30% of them singletons. These data also formed part of another study, on T cells of mothers and their children.

Source material: blood. The receptors were gathered from a woman aged 40 to 50 in good health.

Points on this clonotype: Mismatch with germline at one junction end may stem from a read error. The rearrangement joins TRBV12-3 or TRBV12-4 to TRBJ1-4; 8 bases line up with TRBD1. CDR3 length: 13 residues. Here the CDR3 reads CASSLGQEEKRFF. The CDR3 DNA reads TGTGCCAGCAGTTTGGGACAGGAAGAAAAACGGTTTTTT.

The chain combines TRBV7-3 with TRBJ2-2; D not resolved. The CDR3 runs to 16 residues. Looked up from germline, CDR1 is SGHTA and CDR2 is FQGTGA. V was shortened by 6 bases and J by 0 bases, with 14 bases between the two germline ends. CDR3 sequence (DNA): TGTGCCAGCAGTTCAAGTGGTGAAACGAACACCGGGGAGCTGTTTTTT. This encodes CASSSSGETNTGELFF. The full variable domain, with the rest looked up from reference TRBV7-3 and TRBJ2-2, is GAGVSQTPSNKVTEKGKYVELRCDPISGHTALYWYRQSLGQGPEFLIYFQGTGAADDSGLPNDRFFAVRPEGSVSTLKIQRTERGDSAVYLCASSSSGETNTGELFFGEGSRLTVL.

This clonotype appeared once. The chain carries TRBV7-6 and TRBJ2-5; D is possibly TRBD1 (6 bases). Trimming took 5 bases from V and 11 from J, leaving 12 bases between them. Per germline, CDR1 SGHVS and CDR2 FNYEAQ. This CDR3 is built from 11 residues. CDR3 DNA sequence: TGTGCCAGCAGCCAGGGGTACGGGCAGTACTTC. Translating gives CASSQGYGQYF.

This rearrangement joins TRBV15 to TRBJ2-2; D perhaps matches TRBD1 (6 bases). Germline V gene data show CDR1 as LNHNV and CDR2 as YYDKDF (reference sequence). V lost 2 bases, J lost 1 base, and 14 bases lay in between. This CDR3 has 17 amino acids. The CDR3: CATSRPPGHVNTGELFF. The CDR3 DNA sequence: TGTGCCACCAGCAGACCGCCGGGACATGTGAACACCGGGGAGCTGTTTTTT.

CDR3 sequence reads: CSVGTGETQYF. The CDR3, as DNA: TGCAGCGTGGGGACTGGAGAGACCCAGTACTTC. V and J are TRBV29-1 and TRBJ2-7, with D perhaps TRBD2 (6 bases). The closer fit of TRBJ2-5 to the DNA end suggests the J call may be wrong. Germline values: CDR1 SQVTM, CDR2 ANQGSEA. This CDR3 has 11 amino acids.

The DNA for the CDR3 is TGTGCCAGCAGTTTAGACAGGGGGCTCGGGAATGAGCAGTTCTTC. Amino acid sequence: CASSLDRGLGNEQFF. This rearrangement joins TRBV12-3 or TRBV12-4 to TRBJ2-1; 9 bases map to TRBD1. CDR3 length equals 15 residues. V was clipped by 1 base and J by 7 bases; unmatched bases: 5.

This clonotype came up many times. V usage is TRBV10-3 and J usage is TRBJ2-7, with D hard to call. The germline V gene has CDR1 ENHRY and CDR2 SYGVKD. Trimming cost V 0 bases and J 1 base, with 7 bases left between them. The CDR3 is 14 residues long. The CDR3 DNA follows: TGTGCCATCAGTGAGTCGACCAGGTCCTACGAGCAGTACTTC. It specifies CAISESTRSYEQYF.

The chain couples TRBV6-2 or TRBV6-3 to TRBJ1-1; perhaps TRBD1 as D (5 bases). CDR3 size: 16 residues. Germline CDR1 reads MNHEY; CDR2 reads SVGEGT. V dropped 0 bases and J dropped 5 bases, with 16 bases sitting between them. The CDR3 sequence: CASSYSFGGLWTEAFF. The CDR3 DNA reads as TGTGCCAGCAGTTACTCGTTCGGGGGATTGTGGACTGAAGCTTTCTTT.

This clonotype was found a few times. The chain employs TRBV3-1 and TRBJ2-3; TRBD1 aligns across 9 bases. V trimming: 0 bases; J trimming: 6 bases; junction bases outside the gene matches: 4. This CDR3 contains 15 residues. Germline V CDR1 and CDR2: LGHDT, YNNKEL (reference sequence). The CDR3 region has the DNA TGTGCCAGCAGCCAAGAGGGACAGGGAAGGGATACGCAGTATTTT. Encoded protein: CASSQEGQGRDTQYF.

The V and J genes are TRBV28 and TRBJ1-1; D unresolved. Trimming took off 2 bases at V and 2 bases at J, with 12 bases between the two ends. The CDR3 runs to 15 residues. Germline CDR1 MDHEN, CDR2 SYDVKM. CDR3 sequence reads: CASSLGLSRNTEAFF. The CDR3 DNA reads TGTGCCAGCAGTTTAGGGCTGTCGCGCAACACTGAAGCTTTCTTT.

This clonotype turned up a few times. This chain links TRBV4-1 with TRBJ1-1; no reliable D call. V shed 1 base and J shed 6 bases, with 9 bases lying between them. CDR1 is MGHRA, CDR2 YSYEKL, per germline. The CDR3 covers 13 residues. The CDR3 protein is CASSQGTEAEAFF. As DNA, the CDR3 is TGCGCCAGCAGCCAAGGGACCGAGGCTGAAGCTTTCTTT.

V and J are TRBV30 and TRBJ1-2; maybe TRBD1 (6 bases). V was cut by 0 bases and J by 5 bases, with 13 bases left in between. Germline V lookup: CDR1 GTSNPN, CDR2 SVGIG (reference sequence). CDR3 length equals 14 residues. CDR3 nucleotide sequence: TGTGCCTGGAGTGTGGACAGATTGGGGTATGGCTACACCTTC. It encodes CAWSVDRLGYGYTF.

The chain combines TRBV12-3 or TRBV12-4 with TRBJ2-7, with a weak D call TRBD1 (6 bases). The J call may not be correct, given that the DNA end is closer to TRBJ2-5. This CDR3 is 13 amino acids long. The CDR3 DNA reads as TGTGCCAGCAGTCAGGGGCGTGAGCAGACCCAGTACTTC. Translation gives CASSQGREQTQYF.

About this clonotype: Possible read error: a much larger clone is one base away. The conserved phenylalanine or tryptophan normally closing the CDR3 is absent here, so this likely arose from a read error. The chain recombines TRBV20-1 with TRBJ2-5; TRBD2 matches 7 bases. Germline CDR1 reads DFQATT; CDR2 reads SNEGSKA (reference sequence). The CDR3 is 15 amino acids. The junction had 10 bases not matched to a gene; V was cut back by 5 bases and J by 1 base. The CDR3 nucleotides read TGCAGTGCTCTCCGGGGTAGCGGGTTCCAAGAGACCCAGTACTCC. It is translated as CSALRGSGFQETQYS.

This chain links TRBV4-3 with TRBJ1-2, with D hard to call. This CDR3 spans 14 amino acids. V lost 0 bases, J lost 8 bases, and 13 bases lay in between. The germline gives CDR1 LGHNA, CDR2 YSLEER. Here the CDR3 DNA reads TGCGCCAGCAGCCAAGATCGAGGGATAGGAGGCTACACCTTC. It codes for CASSQDRGIGGYTF.

This clonotype was observed a handful of times. The CDR3 is CASSLVTGSGYTF. For the CDR3, the DNA is TGTGCCAGCAGCTTAGTCACGGGGAGCGGCTACACCTTC. This chain links TRBV11-2 with TRBJ1-2; no clear D. Germline V gene lookup returns CDR1 SGHAT and CDR2 FQNNGV. Trimming pared 1 base from V and 8 bases from J, leaving 11 bases between. The CDR3 covers 13 residues.

This clonotype was counted a few times. This may be a read error: a much more frequent sequence differs by one nucleotide. This chain joins TRBV12-3 or TRBV12-4 and TRBJ2-1, with D perhaps being TRBD1 or TRBD2 (5 bases each). The DNA end is more similar to TRBJ2-7, so the J call may be wrong. This CDR3 has 14 residues. The CDR3 DNA reads as TGTGCCAGCTTGGGCCGGGGCTCCTACAATGAGCAGTACTTC. Its translation: CASLGRGSYNEQYF.

V usage is TRBV7-9 and J usage is TRBJ2-5; D possibly uses TRBD1 or TRBD2 (5 bases each). The CDR3 length is 15 residues. Germline CDR1 SEHNR, CDR2 FQNEAQ (reference sequence). Trimming removed 3 bases from V and 0 bases from J, with 11 bases in between. The DNA for the CDR3 is TGTGCCAGCAGCTTGTCCGGGGCCGACCAAGAGACCCAGTACTTC. Translated: CASSLSGADQETQYF.

This chain links TRBV18 with TRBJ1-1; 8 bases line up with TRBD1. The CDR3 contains 16 residues. After removal of 3 bases from V and 4 bases from J, the junction contained 10 bases not matched to a gene. Germline assignment: CDR1 KGHSH and CDR2 LQKENI. The DNA for the CDR3 is TGTGCCAGCTCACCGGCTACAGGGGGGAGTGGCACTGAAGCTTTCTTT. Amino acids: CASSPATGGSGTEAFF.

The chain joins TRBV28 to TRBJ1-5; perhaps TRBD1 as D (6 bases). The ends were cut back, 5 bases at V and 0 bases at J, with 17 bases in the middle. The CDR3 sequence is 17 residues long. Looked up from germline, CDR1 is MDHEN and CDR2 is SYDVKM. The DNA for the CDR3 is TGTGCCAGCAGTCCAGGGGACGCCATATATAGCAATCAGCCCCAGCATTTT. It specifies CASSPGDAIYSNQPQHF.

This clonotype was found many times. The chain couples TRBV4-2 to TRBJ2-5; D may correspond to TRBD1 or TRBD2 (6 bases each). The CDR3 extends over 17 amino acids. From germline, CDR1 is LGHNA and CDR2 YNFKEQ. Trimming shortened V by 0 bases and J by 5 bases, and 19 bases separated the two germline ends. CDR3 residues: CASSQDPSGVGRETQYF. CDR3 sequence (DNA): TGTGCCAGCAGCCAAGACCCATCAGGGGTGGGGAGGGAGACCCAGTACTTC.

The chain is built from TRBV7-3 and TRBJ2-5; D possibly corresponds to TRBD1 (6 bases). The J call may not be correct, given that the DNA end is closer to TRBJ2-7. The CDR3 loop spans 13 amino acids. CDR1 SGHTA and CDR2 FQGTGA come from the germline V gene. CDR3 DNA: TGTGCCAGCAGCCAGGGGTGGGTGGCCGAGCAGTACTTC. Translated: CASSQGWVAEQYF.

This clonotype was recorded many times. The rearrangement uses TRBV7-3 and TRBJ2-5; D is possibly TRBD2 (6 bases). CDR3 length: 14 residues. The ends were cut back, 5 bases at V and 4 bases at J, with 14 bases in the middle. The V gene's germline CDR1 is SGHTA and CDR2 FQGTGA. The CDR3 loop is CASSLSSASETQYF. The CDR3 nucleotides are TGTGCCAGCAGCCTCTCTAGCGCTTCAGAGACCCAGTACTTC. Together with reference TRBV7-3 and TRBJ2-5, the CDR3 gives the full variable domain: GAGVSQTPSNKVTEKGKYVELRCDPISGHTALYWYRQSLGQGPEFLIYFQGTGAADDSGLPNDRFFAVRPEGSVSTLKIQRTERGDSAVYLCASSLSSASETQYFGPGTRLLVL.

This chain uses TRBV5-5 with TRBJ2-5, with D perhaps TRBD1 (5 bases). The end of the DNA aligns better with TRBJ2-7, so the J call may be wrong. Per germline, CDR1 SGHKS and CDR2 YYEKEE (reference sequence). The CDR3 consists of 14 residues. CDR3 loop: CASSFAPGSYEQYF. The CDR3 coding sequence is TGTGCCAGCAGCTTCGCTCCAGGGTCGTACGAGCAGTACTTC.